This TCR beta chain was sequenced in a study of T cell repertoires in cytomegalovirus infection. The wider study: Researchers turned to recently identified HLA-C-restricted CMV epitopes as well as well-studied HLA-B-restricted ones.

TCRdb called the reads again in MiXCR, with one record for every CDR3 protein. The table has 700,000 to 950,000 distinct CDR3 sequences, over 25% seen once. General study points: Across the ex vivo response, the dominant clonotypes were HLA-C-restricted CMV-specific TCR beta clonotypes.

V lost 6 bases and J lost 1; bases outside the gene matches: 9. The CDR3 totals 15 residues. In this sample, this clonotype turned up a few times. Its target is unknown. This TCR was recovered from a human donor in good health (CMV status not recorded). Some clones in this sample may be carry-over from other donors' samples. The V gene is TRBV12-3 or TRBV12-4, the J gene TRBJ2-7; TRBD1 matches 7 bases. Sequencing used cultured CD8+ T cells from PBMCs, obtained from culture after CMV antigen stimulation. In DNA, the CDR3 is TGTGCCAGCAGCGTAACAGGGGAAGGATCCTACGAGCAGTACTTC. Translating gives CASSVTGEGSYEQYF.